Below are 9 T cell receptor beta chains sequenced from a single sample in a study of blood T cell repertoires in COVID-19. The method was immunoSEQ multiplex PCR; TCRdb's version includes in-frame clones alone and lacks a portion of them. The sample has some 390,000 clones, around nine tenths seen once; the top ten hold 1.5% to 1.8%. Material for sequencing was peripheral blood. The origin of the receptors is a woman aged 35 to 49 with COVID-19, enrolled during active disease.

This clone occurred a few times. This CDR3 is CASSLGQEQYF. CDR3 DNA: TGTGCCAGCAGCTTAGGGCAGGAGCAGTACTTC. V gene TRBV7-9 combines with J gene TRBJ2-7; D gene unclear. In germline, CDR1 is SEHNR, CDR2 FQNEAQ (reference sequence). The V gene lost 1 base and the J gene lost 7 bases, with 5 bases spanning the gap. The CDR3 sequence is 11 residues long.

The chain uses TRBV14 and TRBJ2-7; D gene uncertain. This CDR3 comprises 13 residues. The germline V gene encodes CDR1 SGHDN and CDR2 FVKESK. The V end lost 4 bases, the J end lost 2 bases, and 9 bases lay between the germline ends. The CDR3 nucleotides read TGTGCCAGCAGCCTTATTCCTACCTACGAGCAGTACTTC. Amino acid sequence: CASSLIPTYEQYF.

The rearrangement joins TRBV7-9 to TRBJ1-2; 9 positions agree with TRBD1. CDR1 and CDR2 from the germline V gene are SEHNR and FQNEAQ (reference sequence). Losses at the gene ends were 2 bases for V and 5 bases for J; bases not matched to a gene: 6. The CDR3 length is 15 residues. DNA of the CDR3: TGTGCCAGCAGCTTACCGGGACAGGGTGGATATGGCTACACCTTC. Protein product: CASSLPGQGGYGYTF.

V usage is TRBV4-2 and J usage is TRBJ2-5; 10 bases map to TRBD2. The CDR3 spans 18 residues. With 0 bases clipped from V and 5 bases from J, the junction kept 12 bases outside the gene matches. Germline-derived CDR1 and CDR2 are LGHNA and YNFKEQ. The CDR3 DNA reads TGTGCCAGCAGCCAAGATGTAAATAGCGGGGGGCCGGTGGAGACCCAGTACTTC. Translating gives CASSQDVNSGGPVETQYF.

This clone was seen a single time. This sequence joins TRBV14 and TRBJ2-3; the match to TRBD2 covers 9 bases. Germline V gene sequence: CDR1 SGHDN, CDR2 FVKESK. V was clipped by 4 bases and J by 6 bases; unmatched bases: 11. The CDR3 extends over 16 amino acids. This CDR3 is CASSRRLTSGSDTQYF. In nucleotides, the CDR3 is TGTGCCAGCAGCCGACGACTGACTAGCGGAAGCGATACGCAGTATTTT.

This chain connects TRBV6-5 to TRBJ1-3, with 7 bases lining up with TRBD1. V was pared by 5 bases and J by 2 bases, with 6 bases of the junction left unmatched. Per the germline V gene, CDR1 is MNHEY and CDR2 is SVGAGI. This CDR3 is 15 amino acids long. The CDR3 bases are TGTGCCAGCAGTCGACACAGGGGCCCTGGAAACACCATATATTTT. Translation: CASSRHRGPGNTIYF.

The chain employs TRBV28 and TRBJ1-2; TRBD1 is a possible D gene (5 bases). The CDR3 sequence is 15 residues long. Trimming pared 3 bases from V and 7 bases from J, leaving 18 bases between. Germline values: CDR1 MDHEN, CDR2 SYDVKM. CDR3 amino acids: CASSLRQIPGRGYTF. The DNA of the CDR3 is TGTGCCAGCAGTTTGCGACAGATTCCCGGGCGTGGCTACACCTTC.

This chain uses TRBV28 with TRBJ1-2; D gene unclear. This CDR3 has 12 amino acids. From germline, CDR1 is MDHEN and CDR2 SYDVKM. The V end was cut by 3 bases, the J end by 2 bases, with 4 bases between. The CDR3 region is CASSFSNYGYTF. CDR3 DNA sequence: TGTGCCAGCAGTTTCTCCAACTATGGCTACACCTTC.

The chain combines TRBV4-2 with TRBJ1-5; D call uncertain. The CDR3 totals 15 residues. V was shortened by 0 bases and J by 3 bases, with 9 bases between the two germline ends. Germline CDR1 LGHNA, CDR2 YNFKEQ. The DNA for the CDR3 is TGTGCCAGCAGCCAAGAACAGATTGACAATCAGCCCCAGCATTTT. It is translated as CASSQEQIDNQPQHF.